This TCR beta chain was identified in a study of blood T cell repertoires in COVID-19 (dated by TCRdb to 2019 to 2021). Regarding the complete study: Samples from collaborators originated in the United States, Italy and Spain and spanned both the acute and convalescent phases of COVID-19. The prospective study material was composed of cDNA or gDNA derived from T cells, B-cell-depleted T cells, or PBMCs. Subjects who had been exposed to COVID-19, were actively infected with it, or had recovered from it provided the deeply sampled blood TCRbeta repertoires that made up the dataset. The repertoires were made available in a free public database intended to serve as a resource for research on the immune response to SARS-CoV-2. Samples were obtained from the ongoing ImmuneRACE study (first 160 participants) and from 1,254 subjects provided by 6 global collaborators. The sample metadata nearly always contained a de-identified subject ID, COVID-19 status, age in years and sex. HLA class I and class II types, where available, came from metadata supplied by the sample provider rather than from assay-based typing. Results and caveats for the whole study, not just this receptor: The quantity of clinical and demographic metadata differed by source and by participant and was supplied without curation.

This clone has only one observation. No cognate antigen has been identified for it. Nothing much larger sits one base from this clone, and base qualities are not available. The collaborating institutions used their own protocols to collect whole blood in K2EDTA tubes. Collaborator samples were shipped for TCRbeta analysis as frozen whole blood, isolated PBMCs, or DNA extracted from either sample type. CDR1 and CDR2 were assigned from the germline V gene (reference sequence) as LGHDT and YNNKEL. The CDR3, from cysteine to phenylalanine, totals 16 residues. Here the CDR3 DNA is all that survives: 48 bases in frame from base 1. Germline trimming amounts to 4 bases on V and 5 bases on J, with 9 as the count of junction bases outside the gene matches. TCRbeta CDR3 regions were amplified from genomic DNA using the immunoSEQ Assay, a bias-controlled multiplex PCR. The paper's data handling went like this. Nucleated cell counts per sample were estimated from amplification of reference gene primers within the assay. To quantify the absolute abundance of each unique TCRbeta CDR3 rearrangement, sequence reads were collapsed and filtered. For each sample, productive Simpson clonality was calculated by taking the square root of Simpson's diversity index across productive rearrangements. TCRdb mirrors the immuneACCESS table, restricted to in-frame sequences. Some clones are absent from its copies; in checked studies, under half trace to an unresolved V gene, and the reason for the others is unknown. The V and J calls and clone size were taken over from that table, and D and trimming were inferred from the DNA. The sample table lists 400,000 to 550,000 clones, around 89% of them with a count of one. Approximately 4.3% of the sample is taken by the ten largest.

This clonotype originated in a woman in her 30s with acute or convalescent COVID-19. The rearrangement combines TRBV3-1 (or the pseudogene TRBV3-2) with TRBJ2-3, with TRBD2 matching 10 junction bases. The sequencing sample was made of peripheral blood. The DNA is as follows: TGTGCCAGCAGCCTAACGAAGGCTAGCGGGAGAGATACGCAGTATTTT. Its translation is CASSLTKASGRDTQYF.